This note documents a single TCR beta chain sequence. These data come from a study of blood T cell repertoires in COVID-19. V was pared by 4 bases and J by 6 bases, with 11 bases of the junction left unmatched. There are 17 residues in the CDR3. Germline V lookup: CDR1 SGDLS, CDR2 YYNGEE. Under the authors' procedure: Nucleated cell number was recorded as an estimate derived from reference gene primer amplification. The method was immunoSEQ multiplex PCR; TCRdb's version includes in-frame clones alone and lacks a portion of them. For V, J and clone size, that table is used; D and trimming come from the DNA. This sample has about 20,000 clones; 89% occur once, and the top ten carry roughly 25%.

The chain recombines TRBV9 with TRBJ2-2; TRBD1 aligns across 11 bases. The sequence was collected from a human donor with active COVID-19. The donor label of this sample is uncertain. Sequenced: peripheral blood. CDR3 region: CASSPRGQGASSGELFF. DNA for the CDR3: TGTGCCAGCAGCCCACGTGGACAGGGGGCGAGCTCCGGGGAGCTGTTTTTT.